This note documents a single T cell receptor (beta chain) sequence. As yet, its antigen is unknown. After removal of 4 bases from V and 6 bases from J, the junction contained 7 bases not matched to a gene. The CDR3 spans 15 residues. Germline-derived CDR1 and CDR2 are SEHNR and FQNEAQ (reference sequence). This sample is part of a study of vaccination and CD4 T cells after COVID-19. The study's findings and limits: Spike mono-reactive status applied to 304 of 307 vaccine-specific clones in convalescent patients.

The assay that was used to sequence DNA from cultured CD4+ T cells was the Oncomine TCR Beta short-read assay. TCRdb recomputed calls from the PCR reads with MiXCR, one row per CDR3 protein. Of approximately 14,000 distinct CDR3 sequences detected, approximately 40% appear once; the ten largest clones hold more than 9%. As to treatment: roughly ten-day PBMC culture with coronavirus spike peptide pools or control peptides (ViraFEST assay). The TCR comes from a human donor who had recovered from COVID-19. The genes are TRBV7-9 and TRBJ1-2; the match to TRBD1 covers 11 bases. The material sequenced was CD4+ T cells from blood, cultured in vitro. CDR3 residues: CASSSRTGGGDGYTF. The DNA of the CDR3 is TGTGCCAGCAGCTCCCGGACAGGGGGCGGCGATGGCTACACCTTC.